This entry lists 18 T cell receptor beta chains sequenced from one sample in a study of T cells in localized non-small cell lung cancer (TCRdb year 2020). Library preparation employed the immunoSEQ multiplex PCR assay. TCRdb took this table from immuneACCESS and kept in-frame rearrangements with V and J called. Such tables lack part of the clones; where checked against another copy, unresolved V genes explain under half of the gap, and the rest is unexplained. The sample contains about 25,000 clones, roughly 90% of them found a single time. The ten top clones hold roughly 15% of the sample. The specimen comprised peripheral blood, sampled before any cancer treatment. These receptors were obtained from a man aged 40 to 70 with stage III squamous cell lung carcinoma.

The rearrangement joins TRBV6-5 to TRBJ2-1; no reliable D call. The V end was cut by 8 bases, the J end by 5 bases, with 13 bases between. The CDR3 is made up of 13 amino acids. Germline V gene data show CDR1 as MNHEY and CDR2 as SVGAGI. The CDR3 reads CASLTVANNEQFF. The CDR3, as DNA: TGTGCCAGCCTGACGGTAGCTAACAATGAGCAGTTCTTC.

The J gene is TRBJ2-2, the V gene TRBV5-1; 9 nucleotides agree with TRBD2. V was pared by 0 bases and J by 0 bases, with 0 bases of the junction left unmatched. CDR3 length: 16 amino acids. CDR1 and CDR2 (germline): SGHRS, YFSETQ. CDR3 sequence reads: CASSLVAGANTGELFF. The CDR3 region has the DNA TGCGCCAGCAGCTTGGTAGCGGGAGCGAACACCGGGGAGCTGTTTTTT.

The rearrangement uses TRBV7-9 and TRBJ1-4, with D uncertain. The CDR3 is 16 residues long. Trimming left V 5 bases short and J 7 bases short, with 20 bases between. In germline, CDR1 is SEHNR, CDR2 FQNEAQ (reference sequence). CDR3 amino acids: CASSPRLQAAGEKLFF. The CDR3 DNA reads as TGTGCCAGCAGCCCCCGCCTTCAGGCCGCGGGTGAAAAACTGTTTTTT.

The chain uses TRBV14 and TRBJ2-1; TRBD1 is a possible D gene (5 bases). V shed 1 base and J shed 3 bases, with 7 bases lying between them. This CDR3 spans 14 amino acids. The germline CDR1 and CDR2 sequences are SGHDN and FVKESK. The CDR3, as DNA: TGTGCCAGCAGCCAAGGGGGCCTCTACAATGAGCAGTTCTTC. It translates to CASSQGGLYNEQFF.

The table lists this clone with a few counts. V and J are TRBV6-1 and TRBJ2-1, with TRBD2 identical over 9 bases. V was pared by 6 bases and J by 6 bases, with 6 bases of the junction left unmatched. Germline values: CDR1 MNHNS, CDR2 SASEGT. CDR3 length: 14 amino acids. The CDR3 DNA follows: TGTGCCAGCAGCGCGCTTAGCGGGGGCAATGAGCAGTTCTTC. The encoded protein is CASSALSGGNEQFF.

The gene calls are TRBV7-2 and TRBJ2-2; 7 positions match TRBD2. Germline CDR1 reads SGHTA; CDR2 reads FQGNSA. The CDR3 contains 13 residues. The V gene end was trimmed by 5 bases and the J gene end by 6 bases; junction bases not matched to a gene: 3. DNA for the CDR3: TGTGCCAGCAGCATGACTAGCCCCGGGGAGCTGTTTTTT. Protein product: CASSMTSPGELFF.

This clone has a handful of counts. This chain connects TRBV7-9 to TRBJ2-6; tentatively, D is TRBD1 or TRBD2 (5 bases each). Germline V gene sequence: CDR1 SEHNR, CDR2 FQNEAQ (reference sequence). The V gene lost 5 bases and the J gene lost 0 bases, with 14 bases spanning the gap. The CDR3 contains 17 residues. The CDR3 spells CASSPGRSDSGANVLTF. The CDR3 DNA follows: TGTGCCAGCAGCCCGGGACGGAGCGACTCTGGGGCCAACGTCCTGACTTTC.

The CDR3 DNA is TGCGCCAGCAGCCGACCCCAAGAGACCCAGTACTTC. This encodes CASSRPQETQYF. The genes are TRBV5-1 and TRBJ2-5; D is undetermined. V lost 4 bases and J 1 base, leaving 5 bases between the germline ends. There are 12 residues in the CDR3. Germline lookup yields CDR1 SGHRS and CDR2 YFSETQ.

This sequence joins TRBV29-1 and TRBJ2-3; 10 nucleotides match TRBD2. Germline V gene data show CDR1 as SQVTM and CDR2 as ANQGSEA. The length of the CDR3 is 13 residues. Trimming cost V 6 bases and J 4 bases; bases outside gene matches: 4. The CDR3 DNA follows: TGCAGCGTCAGGACTAGCGGAGCAGATACGCAGTATTTT. Translation: CSVRTSGADTQYF.

The gene calls are TRBV6-5 and TRBJ2-4, with 8 bases that match TRBD1. The CDR3 contains 14 residues. CDR1 and CDR2 (germline): MNHEY, SVGAGI. V dropped 5 bases and J dropped 8; count of bases not matched to a gene: 8. The CDR3 DNA is TGTGCCAGCAGTCGACAGGGGATAAGGGACATTCAGTACTTC. The encoded protein is CASSRQGIRDIQYF.

CDR3 DNA: TGTGCCAGCAGCTTAGATTACCCCAATGAGCAGTTCTTC. Its translation: CASSLDYPNEQFF. The chain carries TRBV11-2 and TRBJ2-1; the D is unclear. V dropped 0 bases and J dropped 6 bases, with 6 bases sitting between them. Looked up from germline, CDR1 is SGHAT and CDR2 is FQNNGV. This CDR3 region has 13 residues.

This clone was detected only once. V is TRBV29-1 and J is TRBJ1-4, with 8 bases fitting TRBD1. Per the germline V gene, CDR1 is SQVTM and CDR2 is ANQGSEA. The CDR3 runs 17 residues. V gave up 1 base and J gave up 0 bases; unmatched junction bases: 7. The DNA for the CDR3 is TGCAGCGTTGAAGGGACAGGGAGCGATGCAACTAATGAAAAACTGTTTTTT. It translates to CSVEGTGSDATNEKLFF.

The chain employs TRBV19 and TRBJ2-5; TRBD1 aligns across 9 bases. Germline loops: CDR1 LNHDA, CDR2 SQIVND (reference sequence). Trimming at V came to 5 bases and at J to 5 bases, leaving 9 bases not matched to a gene. The CDR3 consists of 15 residues. The DNA for the CDR3 is TGTGCCAGTAGTTCTACAGGGGGCAGCGCGGAGACCCAGTACTTC. Amino acid sequence: CASSSTGGSAETQYF.

The chain combines TRBV7-2 with TRBJ1-3; TRBD1 matches 8 bases. Germline lookup yields CDR1 SGHTA and CDR2 FQGNSA. V trimming: 4 bases; J trimming: 2 bases; junction bases outside the gene matches: 7. The CDR3 extends over 16 amino acids. CDR3 in amino acids: CASSSQTGVAGNTIYF. CDR3 nucleotide sequence: TGTGCCAGCAGCTCCCAGACAGGGGTCGCTGGAAACACCATATATTTT. Using reference TRBV7-2 and TRBJ1-3 for the parts outside the CDR3, the full variable domain is GAGVSQSPSNKVTEKGKDVELRCDPISGHTALYWYRQSLGQGLEFLIYFQGNSAPDKSGLPSDRFSAERTGGSVSTLTIQRTQQEDSAVYLCASSSQTGVAGNTIYFGEGSWLTVV.

The CDR3 loop reads CASGLGIDNEQFF. As DNA, the CDR3 is TGTGCTAGTGGTTTAGGCATAGACAATGAGCAGTTCTTC. This chain joins TRBV12-5 and TRBJ2-1; D is unresolved. CDR3 length equals 13 residues. Trimming pared 3 bases from V and 5 bases from J, leaving 8 bases between. Germline V gene lookup returns CDR1 LGHNT and CDR2 FRNRAP.

This chain links TRBV6-5 with TRBJ1-2, with 11 bases identical to TRBD1. After removal of 6 bases from V and 7 bases from J, the junction contained 4 bases not matched to a gene. Germline assignment: CDR1 MNHEY and CDR2 SVGAGI. This CDR3 contains 13 residues. CDR3 residues: CASRRGQGGGYTF. The CDR3 DNA follows: TGTGCCAGCAGACGGGGACAGGGGGGTGGCTACACCTTC.

The chain carries TRBV5-1 and TRBJ2-1; 8 nucleotides match TRBD2. The germline V gene encodes CDR1 SGHRS and CDR2 YFSETQ. The CDR3 has 15 amino acids. The V segment lost 4 bases and the J segment 7 bases; nucleotides outside the gene matches: 10. This chain's CDR3 is CASSTSGFIRNEQFF. In DNA, the CDR3 is TGCGCCAGCAGCACTAGCGGTTTTATACGGAATGAGCAGTTCTTC.

This clone is a singleton in its sample. V usage is TRBV9 and J usage is TRBJ1-2; 9 positions agree with TRBD1. Trimming at V came to 3 bases and at J to 5 bases, leaving 8 bases not matched to a gene. The CDR3 is 15 residues long. Germline CDR1 is SGDLS and CDR2 is YYNGEE. The CDR3 DNA is TGTGCCAGCAGCGGAACCGGGACAGGGACGTATGGCTACACCTTC. Its translation is CASSGTGTGTYGYTF.